This TCR beta chain was retrieved from a study of persistence of HIV-infected CD4 T cells. Study as a whole: Donors were ART-treated; their CMV- and Gag-responding CD4+ T cells were isolated. Study-wide findings and caveats: Within sorted populations, more oligoclonal TCRs accompanied more oligoclonal proviruses.

This clone was seen a single time. Its antigen is unknown. Lysates of CMV-infected fibroblasts at around 10 ug/mL stimulated these cells. Memory cells lacking CD40L and CD69 with high CD45RO were sorted. This was the immunoSEQ version 4 assay in survey mode. Using immunoSEQ multiplex PCR, the repertoire was profiled, and TCRdb retains in-frame clones only, with some absent. This table holds over 30,000 clones, about 80% found once. CDR3 length equals 12 residues. Trimming took off 3 bases at V and 8 bases at J, with 13 bases between the two ends. Germline CDR1 reads GTSNPN; CDR2 reads SVGIG (reference sequence).

The sequenced sample was CD4+ T cells sorted from PBMCs after 18-hour stimulation, obtained from a patient who received antiretroviral therapy. This TCR was recovered from an adult woman with HIV who was CMV-seropositive. The chain recombines TRBV30 with TRBJ1-2; D is perhaps TRBD1 (5 bases). CDR3 DNA sequence: TGTGCCTGGAGGGAGGGACTGACGGGCTACACCTTC. Amino acid sequence: CAWREGLTGYTF.